The T cell receptor (beta chain) described here comes from a study of cytomegalovirus exposure and HLA in healthy donors. Points from the study as a whole: Associated with cytomegalovirus, according to the listing, were around 160 TCR beta chains.

Profiled with immunoSEQ multiplex PCR; TCRdb holds only in-frame clones, not every one. The repertoire has approximately 90,000 clones, approximately 95% of them found once; the top ten carry approximately 1.1%. On this clone: Antigen: not known.

This CDR3 spans 11 amino acids. CDR1 and CDR2 (germline): SNHLY, FYNNEI. Trimming took off 3 bases at V and 14 bases at J, with 11 bases between the two ends. The sequencing sample was made of PBMCs. This rearrangement joins TRBV2 to TRBJ2-1; D may be TRBD2 (5 bases). This clonotype was sampled from a woman aged 25 to 39 in good health and CMV-seropositive. The CDR3 nucleotides are TGTGCCAGCAGTGATTTGGGAGACAAGTTCTTC. This gives the protein CASSDLGDKFF.